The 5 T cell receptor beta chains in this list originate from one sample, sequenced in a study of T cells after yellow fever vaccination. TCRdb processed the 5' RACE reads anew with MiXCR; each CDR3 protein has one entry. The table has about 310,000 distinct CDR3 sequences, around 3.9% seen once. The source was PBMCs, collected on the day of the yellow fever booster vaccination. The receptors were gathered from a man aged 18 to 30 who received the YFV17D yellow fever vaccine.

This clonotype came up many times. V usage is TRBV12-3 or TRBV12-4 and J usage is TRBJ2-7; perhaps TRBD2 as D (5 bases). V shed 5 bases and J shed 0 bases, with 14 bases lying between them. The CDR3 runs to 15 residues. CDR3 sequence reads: CASSPPGLHSYEQYF. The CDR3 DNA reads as TGTGCCAGCAGTCCCCCTGGACTCCACTCCTACGAGCAGTACTTC.

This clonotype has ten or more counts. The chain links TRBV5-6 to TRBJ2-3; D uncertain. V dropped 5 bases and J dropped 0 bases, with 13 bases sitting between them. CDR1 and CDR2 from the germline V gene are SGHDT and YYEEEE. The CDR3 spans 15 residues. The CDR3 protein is CASSPLAESTDTQYF. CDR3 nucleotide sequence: TGTGCCAGCAGTCCCCTCGCGGAGAGCACAGATACGCAGTATTTT.

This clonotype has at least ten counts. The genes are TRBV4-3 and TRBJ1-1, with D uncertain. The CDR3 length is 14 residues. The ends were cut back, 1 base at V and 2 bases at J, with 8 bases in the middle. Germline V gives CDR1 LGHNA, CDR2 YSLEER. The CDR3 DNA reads TGCGCCAGCAGCCAAGTCCGGACTAACACTGAAGCTTTCTTT. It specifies CASSQVRTNTEAFF.

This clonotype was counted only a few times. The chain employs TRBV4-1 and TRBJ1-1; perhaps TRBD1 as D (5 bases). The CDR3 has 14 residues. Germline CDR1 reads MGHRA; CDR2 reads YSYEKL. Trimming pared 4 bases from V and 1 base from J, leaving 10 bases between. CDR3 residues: CASSRIGGNTEAFF. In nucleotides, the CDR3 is TGCGCCAGCAGCCGCATTGGGGGGAACACTGAAGCTTTCTTT.

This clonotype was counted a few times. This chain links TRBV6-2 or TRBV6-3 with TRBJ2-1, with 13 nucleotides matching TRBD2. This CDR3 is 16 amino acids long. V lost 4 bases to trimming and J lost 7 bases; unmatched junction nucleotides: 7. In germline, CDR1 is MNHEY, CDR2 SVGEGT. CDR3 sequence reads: CASSSWTSGGRNEQFF. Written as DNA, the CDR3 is TGTGCCAGCAGTTCCTGGACTAGCGGGGGCCGAAATGAGCAGTTCTTC.